This TCR beta chain emerged from a study of T-cell reconstitution after alpha-beta-depleted transplantation in children. TCRbeta library construction was performed incorporating unique molecular identifiers. TCRdb used MiXCR to reprocess the PCR reads, holding one entry per CDR3 protein. Of just over 200,000 distinct CDR3 sequences listed, around 9.2% were seen once; the top ten hold 35%. Study-wide results and caveats: Surviving thymic progenitors and recipient T cells were the source of high TCRbeta diversity at day 60 in some patients. Alpha-beta T cells present about two months after transplant were reported to originate from several hundred expanded graft clones.

V was clipped by 5 bases and J by 3 bases; unmatched bases: 13. Looked up from germline, CDR1 is SEHNR and CDR2 is FQNEAQ (reference sequence). This CDR3 contains 17 residues. This clonotype showed up just a few times. No antigen is known for it. This sequence originates from a male patient between 2 and 10 years old who had a stem cell transplant for acute myeloid leukemia, so the T cells may come from the graft donor. The sample consisted of PBMCs, mostly from graft donor cells, taken 360 days after TCRalphabeta/CD19-depleted stem cell transplant. This rearrangement joins TRBV7-9 to TRBJ2-1, with 7 nucleotides matching TRBD2. The CDR3 region is CASSARWLADLYNEQFF. Here the CDR3 DNA reads TGTGCCAGCAGCGCTCGGTGGCTAGCGGACCTCTACAATGAGCAGTTCTTC.